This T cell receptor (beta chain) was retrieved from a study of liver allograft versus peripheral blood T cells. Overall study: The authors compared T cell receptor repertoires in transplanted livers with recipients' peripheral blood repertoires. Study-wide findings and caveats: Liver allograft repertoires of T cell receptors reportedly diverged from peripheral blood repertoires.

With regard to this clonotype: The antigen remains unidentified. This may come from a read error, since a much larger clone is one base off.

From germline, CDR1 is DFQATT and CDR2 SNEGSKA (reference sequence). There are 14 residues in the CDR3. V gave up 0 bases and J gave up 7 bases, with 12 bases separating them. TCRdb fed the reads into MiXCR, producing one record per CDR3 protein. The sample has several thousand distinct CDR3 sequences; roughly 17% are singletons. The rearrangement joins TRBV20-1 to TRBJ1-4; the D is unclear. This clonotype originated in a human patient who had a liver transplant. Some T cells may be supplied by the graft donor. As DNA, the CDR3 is TGCAGTGCTAGAGATTGCAGGAGAGGTGAAAAACTGTTTTTT. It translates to CSARDCRRGEKLFF.